A single sample gave rise to the 30 T cell receptor beta chains below, sequenced in a study of T cells in Graves' hyperthyroidism and ophthalmopathy. RNA transcripts provided the source from which TCR beta CDR3 regions were amplified. Carried out on the TCR CDR3, a first-round RT-PCR used the HTBI primer set. TCRdb re-analysed the multiplex PCR reads in MiXCR, keeping a single row per CDR3 protein. The sample has roughly 630,000 distinct CDR3 sequences; about 15% are singletons. Specimen: blood. These receptors were obtained from a woman aged 25 to 39 with Graves' hyperthyroidism.

In this sample, this clonotype turned up many times. The chain recombines TRBV27 with TRBJ1-2; D remains ambiguous. V lost 2 bases and J 7 bases, leaving 11 bases between the germline ends. The CDR3 totals 13 residues. CDR1 and CDR2 (germline): MNHEY, SMNVEV (reference sequence). CDR3 sequence: CASSLGGMRGYTF. In nucleotides, the CDR3 is TGTGCCAGCAGTTTAGGCGGGATGCGTGGCTACACCTTC.

This clonotype has more than one count but fewer than ten. In nucleotides, the CDR3 is TGCAGTGCTCAGACTAGCGGGAGGATCAATGAGCAGTTCTTC. Its translation: CSAQTSGRINEQFF. The chain combines TRBV20-1 with TRBJ2-1; 13 positions agree with TRBD2. V shed 5 bases and J 6 bases; nucleotides not matched to a gene: 4. Germline V gene data show CDR1 as DFQATT and CDR2 as SNEGSKA (reference sequence). The CDR3 has 14 amino acids.

This clonotype was seen at least ten times. CDR3 nucleotide sequence: TGTGCCAGCAGTTTGGGGGGAGGTAATGAAAAACTGTTTTTT. Encoded protein: CASSLGGGNEKLFF. This sequence joins TRBV28 and TRBJ1-4; D perhaps matches TRBD1 (5 bases). Germline V gives CDR1 MDHEN, CDR2 SYDVKM. The V end lost 3 bases, the J end lost 4 bases, and 9 bases lay between the germline ends. The CDR3 extends over 14 amino acids.

This clonotype was counted ten times or more. The chain joins TRBV20-1 to TRBJ2-3, with 10 bases aligning to TRBD2. The germline V gene has CDR1 DFQATT and CDR2 SNEGSKA (reference sequence). The CDR3 loop spans 16 amino acids. With 5 bases clipped from V and 4 bases from J, the junction kept 12 bases outside the gene matches. This CDR3 is CSAHILAGGGADTQYF. CDR3 bases: TGCAGTGCTCATATATTAGCGGGAGGCGGGGCAGATACGCAGTATTTT.

The rearrangement links TRBV20-1 to TRBJ1-1; TRBD1 is a possible D gene (6 bases). CDR1 is DFQATT, CDR2 SNEGSKA, per germline (reference sequence). Trimming shortened V by 3 bases and J by 7 bases, and 15 bases separated the two germline ends. The CDR3 runs 13 residues. CDR3 coding DNA: TGCAGTGCTAGTGCCAGGGGATTCGGTGAAGCTTTCTTT. It specifies CSASARGFGEAFF.

This clonotype was seen a few times. The chain couples TRBV5-5 to TRBJ1-5; 8 bases align to TRBD1. Trimming removed 3 bases from V and 3 bases from J; junction bases left unmatched: 2. Germline CDR1 SGHKS, CDR2 YYEKEE (reference sequence). CDR3 length: 14 amino acids. The CDR3 coding sequence is TGTGCCAGCAGCTCGACAGGGGACAATCAGCCCCAGCATTTT. It specifies CASSSTGDNQPQHF.

The rearrangement joins TRBV27 to TRBJ1-2, with TRBD1 matching over 7 bases. Germline CDR1 MNHEY, CDR2 SMNVEV (reference sequence). V shed 5 bases, J shed 8 bases, and the junction held 8 bases outside the gene matches. This CDR3 is 13 amino acids long. The DNA of the CDR3 is TGTGCCAGCAGTGACAGGGAGGAGGACGGCTACACCTTC. This codes for CASSDREEDGYTF.

The V gene is TRBV20-1, the J gene TRBJ1-5; no clear D. Trimming shortened V by 2 bases and J by 4 bases, and 6 bases separated the two germline ends. Germline loops: CDR1 DFQATT, CDR2 SNEGSKA (reference sequence). The CDR3 has 12 residues. The CDR3 sequence: CSARFANQPQHF. The CDR3 coding sequence is TGCAGTGCTAGATTTGCAAATCAGCCCCAGCATTTT.

The V call is TRBV4-1, the J call TRBJ2-7, with TRBD2 matching 13 bases. Germline V lookup: CDR1 MGHRA, CDR2 YSYEKL. The length of the CDR3 is 20 residues. The V and J ends lost 3 bases and 4 bases, in that order; junction bases with no gene match: 18. DNA for the CDR3: TGCGCCAGCAGCCACGCCAGGACTAGCGGGAGTTTCGTCGTGGGTTACGAGCAGTACTTC. Its protein product is CASSHARTSGSFVVGYEQYF.

The J gene is TRBJ2-7, the V gene TRBV20-1; D possibly corresponds to TRBD2 (6 bases). The CDR3 has 14 amino acids. V was cut by 3 bases and J by 5 bases, with 17 bases left in between. The germline CDR1 and CDR2 sequences are DFQATT and SNEGSKA (reference sequence). CDR3 bases: TGCAGTGCTAGCAAGGGACTCTGGAACGACGAGCAGTACTTC. Protein sequence: CSASKGLWNDEQYF.

This sequence joins TRBV5-5 and TRBJ2-1, with a weak D call TRBD2 (7 bases). The CDR3 is 15 amino acids. Germline CDR1 and CDR2: SGHKS and YYEKEE (reference sequence). V was trimmed by 3 bases and J by 7 bases, leaving 17 bases between them. CDR3 sequence: CASSWGGGGVNEQFF. CDR3 nucleotide sequence: TGTGCCAGCAGCTGGGGCGGCGGGGGCGTGAATGAGCAGTTCTTC. Full variable domain (outside the CDR3, taken from reference TRBV5-5 and TRBJ2-1): DAGVTQSPTHLIKTRGQQVTLRCSPISGHKSVSWYQQVLGQGPQFIFQYYEKEERGRGNFPDRFSARQFPNYSSELNVNALLLGDSALYLCASSWGGGGVNEQFFGPGTRLTVL.

This sequence joins TRBV7-9 and TRBJ2-6; 10 bases are a match to TRBD2. The length of the CDR3 is 18 residues. CDR1 and CDR2 (germline): SEHNR, FQNEAQ (reference sequence). With 2 bases clipped from V and 0 bases from J, the junction kept 4 bases outside the gene matches. The CDR3 spells CASSLTSGTHSGANVLTF. CDR3 DNA: TGTGCCAGCAGCTTAACTAGCGGGACCCACTCTGGGGCCAACGTCCTGACTTTC.

This clonotype was seen repeatedly, ten times or more. The chain combines TRBV7-2 with TRBJ2-5; D could derive from TRBD1 or TRBD2 (6 bases each). The CDR3 runs 14 residues. Trimming stripped 2 bases from V and 4 bases from J, with 11 bases between. Germline V gene data show CDR1 as SGHTA and CDR2 as FQGNSA. CDR3 sequence: CASSLYRGPETQYF. DNA for the CDR3: TGTGCCAGCAGCTTATATCGGGGGCCAGAGACCCAGTACTTC.

This clonotype came up a few times. This sequence joins TRBV6-1 and TRBJ2-3; possible D gene TRBD1, 5 bases. The ends were cut back, 8 bases at V and 2 bases at J, with 11 bases in the middle. This CDR3 is built from 13 residues. The germline V gene encodes CDR1 MNHNS and CDR2 SASEGT. The CDR3 DNA sequence: TGTGCCAGCCAGAAGGGGTTCACAGATACGCAGTATTTT. As protein: CASQKGFTDTQYF.

This clonotype was counted a few times. This chain joins TRBV20-1 and TRBJ2-7; 9 nucleotides match TRBD1. CDR1 DFQATT and CDR2 SNEGSKA come from the germline V gene (reference sequence). The CDR3 runs 16 residues. Trimming at V came to 8 bases and at J to 3 bases, leaving 17 bases not matched to a gene. The CDR3 nucleotides are TGCAGTCTTAGGAAAAGGGGTGGGACAGGGTTCTACGAGCAGTACTTC. Protein sequence: CSLRKRGGTGFYEQYF.

This clonotype was counted many times. The chain employs TRBV20-1 and TRBJ1-5; 7 bases match TRBD1. CDR3 length equals 14 residues. CDR1 and CDR2 (germline): DFQATT, SNEGSKA (reference sequence). After removal of 4 bases from V and 6 bases from J, the junction contained 9 bases not matched to a gene. The CDR3 region has the DNA TGCAGTGCTACCGACAGGGTGGAGGCTCAGCCCCAGCATTTT. This codes for CSATDRVEAQPQHF.

This clonotype came up many times. The rearrangement joins TRBV24-1 to TRBJ2-7; perhaps TRBD1 as D (5 bases). The germline gives CDR1 KGHDR, CDR2 SFDVKD. There are 11 residues in the CDR3. The ends were cut back, 9 bases at V and 4 bases at J, with 9 bases in the middle. The CDR3 sequence is CATGDRYEQYF. The CDR3 DNA reads TGTGCCACCGGAGACAGATACGAGCAGTACTTC.

This clonotype was found many times. The chain uses TRBV28 and TRBJ2-5, with 14 positions matching TRBD2. This CDR3 contains 18 residues. The germline CDR1 and CDR2 sequences are MDHEN and SYDVKM. The junction had 9 bases not matched to a gene; V was cut back by 2 bases and J by 4 bases. The CDR3 is CASSLRRLAGGPGETQYF. CDR3 in DNA: TGTGCCAGCAGTTTAAGGAGACTAGCGGGAGGGCCAGGAGAGACCCAGTACTTC.

This clonotype showed up many times. The genes are TRBV27 and TRBJ2-7; TRBD2 is a possible D gene (5 bases). CDR1 is MNHEY, CDR2 SMNVEV, per germline (reference sequence). This CDR3 comprises 14 residues. V lost 3 bases to trimming and J lost 6 bases, with 15 bases between them. The CDR3 nucleotides are TGTGCCAGCAGTTTGGTTGAGGGTCAAGGCGAGCAGTACTTC. This gives the protein CASSLVEGQGEQYF.

This clonotype has just a few counts. The V gene is TRBV5-1, the J gene TRBJ1-2; 9 positions match TRBD1. CDR1 and CDR2 from the germline V gene are SGHRS and YFSETQ. The CDR3 consists of 14 residues. The J segment lost 8 bases and the V segment lost 0 bases, leaving 5 bases of the junction unmatched. CDR3 sequence reads: CASSLEGQGLGYTF. CDR3 coding DNA: TGCGCCAGCAGCTTGGAGGGACAGGGCCTAGGCTACACCTTC. Drawing the rest from reference TRBV5-1 and TRBJ1-2, the complete variable domain is KAGVTQTPRYLIKTRGQQVTLSCSPISGHRSVSWYQQTPGQGLQFLFEYFSETQRNKGNFPGRFSGRQFSNSRSEMNVSTLELGDSALYLCASSLEGQGLGYTFGSGTRLTVV.

This clonotype was picked up many times. This chain connects TRBV11-3 to TRBJ2-1; maybe TRBD2 (6 bases). Germline loops: CDR1 SGHNT, CDR2 YENEEA. The CDR3 has 16 amino acids. Trimming pared 5 bases from V and 2 bases from J, leaving 16 bases between. CDR3 DNA: TGTGCCAGCAGCCGCGGGGATCTGGCTACCTACAATGAGCAGTTCTTC. It codes for CASSRGDLATYNEQFF.

There are a few counts of this clonotype. V and J are TRBV24-1 and TRBJ2-7; D remains ambiguous. Looked up from germline, CDR1 is KGHDR and CDR2 is SFDVKD. The V gene lost 4 bases and the J gene lost 2 bases, with 14 bases spanning the gap. This CDR3 spans 15 amino acids. The CDR3: CATSDNTDGPYEQYF. The CDR3, as DNA: TGTGCCACCAGTGACAATACTGACGGCCCCTACGAGCAGTACTTC.

The chain couples TRBV7-9 to TRBJ2-5, with D possibly matching TRBD1 (5 bases). Germline CDR1 reads SEHNR; CDR2 reads FQNEAQ (reference sequence). The CDR3 is 15 residues long. The V end was cut by 2 bases, the J end by 0 bases, with 10 bases between. DNA for the CDR3: TGTGCCAGCAGCTTACTTCCGACAGACCAAGAGACCCAGTACTTC. It encodes CASSLLPTDQETQYF.

This clonotype has just a few counts. The chain couples TRBV10-2 to TRBJ2-1; 10 bases are shared with TRBD2. CDR1 WSHSY and CDR2 SAAADI come from the germline V gene. With V trimmed by 3 bases and J by 7 bases, 12 bases remained unmatched. CDR3 length: 17 amino acids. In DNA, the CDR3 is TGCGCCAGCAGTGATAGGCTAGCGGGAGCTTTGGGGAATGAGCAGTTCTTC. This sequence encodes CASSDRLAGALGNEQFF.

This clonotype occurred a few times. This sequence joins TRBV5-4 and TRBJ1-1; D remains unclear. V gave up 0 bases and J gave up 0 bases, with 6 bases separating them. Germline V gene sequence: CDR1 SGHNT, CDR2 YYREEE (reference sequence). The CDR3 spans 14 residues. CDR3 sequence: CASSLETVNTEAFF. CDR3 DNA: TGTGCCAGCAGCTTGGAAACAGTGAACACTGAAGCTTTCTTT.

This clonotype was detected a few times. This sequence joins TRBV6-6 and TRBJ2-2, with D possibly being TRBD2 (6 bases). CDR1 and CDR2 (germline): MNHNY, SVGAGI (reference sequence). The CDR3 length is 17 residues. The V and J ends lost 0 bases and 1 base respectively, with 12 bases between them. In DNA, the CDR3 is TGTGCCAGCAGTTACTCGATGGTAGCGGTGAACACCGGGGAGCTGTTTTTT. The encoded protein is CASSYSMVAVNTGELFF.

At least ten counts were recorded for this clonotype. The chain combines TRBV20-1 with TRBJ2-1, with D uncertain. This CDR3 region has 12 residues. Germline CDR1 reads DFQATT; CDR2 reads SNEGSKA (reference sequence). V was trimmed by 6 bases and J by 5 bases, leaving 11 bases between them. CDR3 nucleotide sequence: TGCAGTGCCCGGGTTCCAAACAATGAGCAGTTCTTC. This codes for CSARVPNNEQFF.

Ten or more counts support this clonotype. The chain links TRBV12-3 or TRBV12-4 to TRBJ1-1; 12 bases fit TRBD1. CDR3 length equals 16 residues. V was clipped by 7 bases and J by 4 bases; unmatched bases: 10. CDR3 protein: CASTTGQGASSTEAFF. CDR3 coding DNA: TGTGCCAGCACCACGGGACAGGGGGCTTCGAGCACTGAAGCTTTCTTT.

This chain links TRBV3-1 with TRBJ2-2; D not resolved. Germline V lookup: CDR1 LGHDT, CDR2 YNNKEL (reference sequence). The length of the CDR3 is 17 residues. The V end lost 1 base, the J end lost 0 bases, and 12 bases lay between the germline ends. CDR3 bases: TGTGCCAGCAGCCAAGGTCTTAGCCCCGCGAACACCGGGGAGCTGTTTTTT. This translates into CASSQGLSPANTGELFF.

This clonotype was seen a few times. The genes are TRBV20-1 and TRBJ2-5, with D possibly TRBD1 on 5 matching bases. The germline V gene encodes CDR1 DFQATT and CDR2 SNEGSKA (reference sequence). CDR3 length: 15 residues. V was trimmed by 1 base and J by 5 bases, leaving 17 bases between them. The CDR3 DNA is TGCAGTGCTAGAGCACCCCTCCAGGGTACCGAGACCCAGTACTTC. Translating it yields CSARAPLQGTETQYF.